These 18 T cell receptor beta chains share one sample of origin, sequenced in a study of blood T cell repertoires in COVID-19. Data came from immunoSEQ multiplex PCR; TCRdb stores just in-frame clones and leaves some out. The data contain hundreds of thousands of clones, 85% to 90% of them singletons. Sequenced sample: PBMCs or T cells enriched from blood (not recorded which). These receptors were collected from a man between 25 and 39 years old who had recovered from COVID-19.

CDR3 sequence reads: CAWSATSGIVETQYF. The CDR3 nucleotides read TGTGCCTGGAGTGCGACTAGCGGGATAGTAGAGACCCAGTACTTC. This chain links TRBV30 with TRBJ2-5; 11 bases line up with TRBD2. The V gene end was trimmed by 1 base and the J gene end by 4 bases; junction bases not matched to a gene: 5. Germline V gene sequence: CDR1 GTSNPN, CDR2 SVGIG (reference sequence). This CDR3 region has 15 residues.

This rearrangement joins TRBV3-1 (or the pseudogene TRBV3-2) to TRBJ2-5; D is possibly TRBD1 (5 bases). CDR3 length equals 15 residues. Germline values: CDR1 LGHDT, CDR2 YNNKEL (reference sequence). With 2 bases removed from V and 2 bases from J, the gap between germline ends came to 12 bases. The CDR3 coding sequence is TGTGCCAGCAGCCAAAGTTTGCAGGGTCAAGAGACCCAGTACTTC. Protein product: CASSQSLQGQETQYF.

The chain employs TRBV30 and TRBJ2-2; TRBD1 aligns across 7 bases. Germline CDR1 GTSNPN, CDR2 SVGIG (reference sequence). With V trimmed by 3 bases and J by 4 bases, 8 bases remained unmatched. CDR3 size: 15 residues. CDR3: CAWSVRTGVTGELFF. For the CDR3, the DNA is TGTGCCTGGAGCGTCAGAACAGGGGTCACCGGGGAGCTGTTTTTT. The variable domain in full, completed from reference TRBV30 and TRBJ2-2, reads SQTIHQWPATLVQPVGSPLSLECTVEGTSNPNLYWYRQAAGRGLQLLFYSVGIGQISSEVPQNLSASRPQDRQFILSSKKLLLSDSGFYLCAWSVRTGVTGELFFGEGSRLTVL.

The chain joins TRBV11-3 to TRBJ2-1; D gene uncertain. The CDR3 consists of 12 residues. Germline CDR1 is SGHNT and CDR2 is YENEEA. Trimming left V 3 bases short and J 6 bases short, with 6 bases between. The CDR3 loop reads CASSLHGNEQFF. The CDR3 DNA reads TGTGCCAGCAGCTTGCACGGCAATGAGCAGTTCTTC.

V and J are TRBV18 and TRBJ1-5; TRBD1 matches at 8 bases. The ends lost 2 bases at V and 1 base at J; junction bases unmatched: 7. Germline CDR1 is KGHSH and CDR2 is LQKENI. The CDR3 is 17 residues long. The CDR3 reads CASSPVTGGTSNQPQHF. The DNA for the CDR3 is TGTGCCAGCTCACCAGTAACAGGGGGTACGAGCAATCAGCCCCAGCATTTT.

J is TRBJ2-1 and V is TRBV18; TRBD1 aligns across 8 bases. Germline lookup yields CDR1 KGHSH and CDR2 LQKENI. The CDR3 is 15 residues long. Unmatched junction bases numbered 7, after V lost 1 base and J lost 8 bases. The CDR3 reads CASSPQWQGAYEQFF. The CDR3 DNA reads as TGTGCCAGCTCACCACAGTGGCAGGGGGCTTATGAGCAGTTCTTC. Based on the CDR3 plus reference TRBV18 and TRBJ2-1, the full variable domain is NAGVMQNPRHLVRRRGQEARLRCSPMKGHSHVYWYRQLPEEGLKFMVYLQKENIIDESGMPKERFSAEFPKEGPSILRIQQVVRGDSAAYFCASSPQWQGAYEQFFGPGTRLTVL.

The genes are TRBV11-2 and TRBJ2-7; 15 bases agree with TRBD2. Germline V lookup: CDR1 SGHAT, CDR2 FQNNGV. J lost 7 bases, V lost 4 bases, and 8 bases had no gene match. The length of the CDR3 is 16 residues. CDR3 region: CASSSGLAGGPGEQYF. CDR3 in DNA: TGTGCCAGCAGCTCAGGACTAGCGGGAGGGCCGGGGGAGCAGTACTTC.

The chain has TRBV19 and TRBJ2-7, with D tentatively TRBD1 (6 bases). Trimming left V 3 bases short and J 1 base short, with 10 bases between. This CDR3 contains 14 residues. Germline V gene sequence: CDR1 LNHDA, CDR2 SQIVND (reference sequence). The CDR3 DNA sequence: TGTGCCAGTAGTATGGGCAGGGGATCCTACGAGCAGTACTTC. This encodes CASSMGRGSYEQYF. Based on the CDR3 plus reference TRBV19 and TRBJ2-7, the full variable domain is DGGITQSPKYLFRKEGQNVTLSCEQNLNHDAMYWYRQDPGQGLRLIYYSQIVNDFQKGDIAEGYSVSREKKESFPLTVTSAQKNPTAFYLCASSMGRGSYEQYFGPGTRLTVT.

This clone was detected once. The chain has TRBV18 and TRBJ2-2; 14 bases are shared with TRBD2. Germline lookup yields CDR1 KGHSH and CDR2 LQKENI. The CDR3 spans 17 residues. The V segment lost 8 bases and the J segment 3 bases; nucleotides outside the gene matches: 8. The CDR3: CASGKGLAGVHTGELFF. The CDR3 region has the DNA TGTGCCAGCGGAAAGGGACTAGCGGGAGTACACACCGGGGAGCTGTTTTTT.

The V and J genes are TRBV3-1 (or the pseudogene TRBV3-2) and TRBJ2-1, with 7 bases aligning to TRBD2. The junction had 4 bases not matched to a gene; V was cut back by 4 bases and J by 7 bases. This CDR3 is 13 amino acids long. Germline V gene lookup returns CDR1 LGHDT and CDR2 YNNKEL (reference sequence). CDR3 in DNA: TGTGCCAGCAGCCTAGCGGGTGGTAATGAGCAGTTCTTC. Amino acids: CASSLAGGNEQFF.

The chain recombines TRBV24-1 with TRBJ2-5, with D tentatively TRBD1 (5 bases). The V end lost 3 bases, the J end lost 3 bases, and 7 bases lay between the germline ends. In germline, CDR1 is KGHDR, CDR2 SFDVKD. This CDR3 is 13 amino acids long. Here the CDR3 reads CATSDGAKETQYF. CDR3 sequence (DNA): TGTGCCACCAGTGATGGGGCCAAAGAGACCCAGTACTTC.

The V and J genes are TRBV3-1 (or the pseudogene TRBV3-2) and TRBJ2-7; D call uncertain. Deletions cut 2 bases from V and 6 bases from J, with 14 bases between. Germline V lookup: CDR1 LGHDT, CDR2 YNNKEL (reference sequence). CDR3 length: 14 amino acids. CDR3 DNA sequence: TGTGCCAGCAGCCAATCAGATTCCAGATCCGAGCAGTACTTC. It codes for CASSQSDSRSEQYF.

The rearrangement links TRBV6-6 to TRBJ1-6, with 7 bases lining up with TRBD1. CDR3 length: 14 residues. CDR1 is MNHNY and CDR2 is SVGAGI in the germline V gene (reference sequence). Trimming cost V 5 bases and J 7 bases; bases outside gene matches: 5. In DNA, the CDR3 is TGTGCCAGCAGTCGCGGGACAGCGAATTCACCCCTCCACTTT. It specifies CASSRGTANSPLHF.

The CDR3 DNA is TGTGCCAGCAGCTTAACTGGCTACACCGGGGAGCTGTTTTTT. It translates to CASSLTGYTGELFF. The chain has TRBV7-3 and TRBJ2-2, with no clear D. Trimming took 0 bases from V and 3 from J, leaving 5 bases between them. Germline loops: CDR1 SGHTA, CDR2 FQGTGA. CDR3 length: 14 amino acids.

The chain couples TRBV7-9 to TRBJ2-1, with TRBD2 matching 11 bases. V shed 11 bases, J shed 7 bases, and the junction held 13 bases outside the gene matches. From germline, CDR1 is SEHNR and CDR2 FQNEAQ (reference sequence). The CDR3 runs 15 residues. The CDR3 DNA reads TGTGCCGGTCACTTCGGGACTAGCGGAACTAATGAGCAGTTCTTC. Translating it yields CAGHFGTSGTNEQFF.

The CDR3 loop reads CASSDVNSGTGELFF. In DNA, the CDR3 is TGTGCCAGCAGCGATGTAAATAGCGGGACCGGGGAGCTGTTTTTT. The rearrangement joins TRBV7-6 to TRBJ2-2; 7 bases line up with TRBD2. CDR3 size: 15 residues. V was clipped by 5 bases and J by 5 bases; unmatched bases: 8. CDR1 and CDR2 (germline): SGHVS, FNYEAQ.

This clone appeared once. The rearrangement uses TRBV5-4 and TRBJ2-4; tentatively, D is TRBD2 (7 bases). The V gene's germline CDR1 is SGHNT and CDR2 YYREEE (reference sequence). With 3 bases removed from V and 6 bases from J, the gap between germline ends came to 16 bases. The CDR3 contains 15 residues. DNA for the CDR3: TGTGCCAGCAGCTCGGCGCGGGGGCGCGTAAACATTCAGTACTTC. Protein: CASSSARGRVNIQYF.

V usage is TRBV28 and J usage is TRBJ2-7; 7 bases are shared with TRBD2. Trimming at V came to 6 bases and at J to 0 bases, leaving 5 bases not matched to a gene. From germline, CDR1 is MDHEN and CDR2 SYDVKM. This CDR3 has 14 residues. In DNA form, the CDR3 reads TGTGCCAGCAGGGCCGGGACTACCTCCTACGAGCAGTACTTC. Protein product: CASRAGTTSYEQYF.